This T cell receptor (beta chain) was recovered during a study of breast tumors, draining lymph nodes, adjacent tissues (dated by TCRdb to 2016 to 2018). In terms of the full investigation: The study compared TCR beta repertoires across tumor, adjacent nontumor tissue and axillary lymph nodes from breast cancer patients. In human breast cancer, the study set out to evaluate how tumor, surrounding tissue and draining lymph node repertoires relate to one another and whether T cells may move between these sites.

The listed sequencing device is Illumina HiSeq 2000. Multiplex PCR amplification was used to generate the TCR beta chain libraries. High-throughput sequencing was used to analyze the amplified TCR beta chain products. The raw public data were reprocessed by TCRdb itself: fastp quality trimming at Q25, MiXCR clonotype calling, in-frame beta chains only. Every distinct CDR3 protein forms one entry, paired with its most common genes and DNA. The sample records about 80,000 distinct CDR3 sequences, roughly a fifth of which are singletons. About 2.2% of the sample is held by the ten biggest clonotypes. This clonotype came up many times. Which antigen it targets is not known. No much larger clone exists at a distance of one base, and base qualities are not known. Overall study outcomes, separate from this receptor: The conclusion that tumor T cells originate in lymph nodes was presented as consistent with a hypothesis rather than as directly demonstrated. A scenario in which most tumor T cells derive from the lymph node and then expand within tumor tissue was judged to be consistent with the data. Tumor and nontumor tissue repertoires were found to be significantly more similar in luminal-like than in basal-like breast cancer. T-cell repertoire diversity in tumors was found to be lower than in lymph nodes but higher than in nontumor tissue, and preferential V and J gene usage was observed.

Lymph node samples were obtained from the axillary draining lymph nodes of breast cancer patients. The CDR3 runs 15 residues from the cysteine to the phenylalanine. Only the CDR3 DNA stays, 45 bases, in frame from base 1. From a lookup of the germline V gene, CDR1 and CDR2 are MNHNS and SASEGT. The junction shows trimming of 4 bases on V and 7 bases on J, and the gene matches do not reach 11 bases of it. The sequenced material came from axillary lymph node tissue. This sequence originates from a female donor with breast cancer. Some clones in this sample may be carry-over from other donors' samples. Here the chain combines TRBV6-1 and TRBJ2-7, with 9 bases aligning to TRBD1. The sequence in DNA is TGTGCCAGCAGTGGTACCGGGACAGGGTCTGGGGAGCAGTACTTC. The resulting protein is CASSGTGTGSGEQYF.